Each of the 18 T cell receptor beta chains below was sequenced from the same sample in a study of T-cell memory formation after mild COVID-19. TCRdb used MiXCR to reprocess the 5' RACE reads, holding one entry per CDR3 protein. The table records 190,000 or so distinct CDR3 sequences, around 21% of them present only once. Source material: PBMCs or a T cell subset sorted from them (not recorded which). These receptors came from an adult woman who had mild COVID-19 (a few samples of this study predate the infection). Cell type and time point are not known.

This clonotype was counted only a few times. The J gene is TRBJ2-7, the V gene TRBV12-3 or TRBV12-4; no clear D. V was cut by 6 bases and J by 3 bases, with 12 bases left in between. This CDR3 region has 13 residues. This chain's CDR3 is CASSEGPLYEQYF. The CDR3, as DNA: TGTGCCAGCAGCGAAGGGCCCCTCTACGAGCAGTACTTC.

The count of this clonotype is one. This sequence joins TRBV6-5 and TRBJ1-1; 9 bases agree with TRBD1. The CDR3 is 15 residues long. Germline V gene data show CDR1 as MNHEY and CDR2 as SVGAGI. Trimming cost V 4 bases and J 5 bases; bases outside gene matches: 8. Here the CDR3 reads CASSWHRDRETEAFF. In DNA form, the CDR3 reads TGTGCCAGCAGTTGGCACCGGGACAGGGAAACTGAAGCTTTCTTT.

The chain uses TRBV15 and TRBJ1-2; D is unresolved. V lost 0 bases and J 4 bases, leaving 15 bases between the germline ends. The CDR3 has 16 amino acids. Germline CDR1 and CDR2: LNHNV and YYDKDF (reference sequence). The CDR3 nucleotides read TGTGCCACCAGCAGAGATCGGGGTTTATCTCCCTATGGCTACACCTTC. It translates to CATSRDRGLSPYGYTF. Full variable domain (missing parts from reference TRBV15 and TRBJ1-2): DAMVIQNPRYQVTQFGKPVTLSCSQTLNHNVMYWYQQKSSQAPKLLFHYYDKDFNNEADTPDNFQSRRPNTSFCFLDIRSPGLGDTAMYLCATSRDRGLSPYGYTFGSGTRLTVV.

The table lists this clonotype with a few counts. This chain's CDR3 is CASSQDGRDGGEKLFF. The CDR3 DNA follows: TGCGCCAGCAGCCAAGATGGAAGGGATGGGGGAGAAAAACTGTTTTTT. This chain joins TRBV4-1 and TRBJ1-4; D might be TRBD1 (5 bases). This CDR3 is built from 16 residues. V was clipped by 0 bases and J by 8 bases, with 16 bases between them. CDR1 is MGHRA, CDR2 YSYEKL, per germline.

A few counts support this clonotype. This chain links TRBV20-1 with TRBJ2-1, with 15 bases fitting TRBD2. Germline values: CDR1 DFQATT, CDR2 SNEGSKA (reference sequence). Germline trimming cut 6 bases from V and 6 bases from J; bases unmatched to any gene: 3. The CDR3 has 14 amino acids. CDR3 protein: CSAQGLAGGNEQFF. The CDR3 DNA reads as TGCAGTGCCCAGGGACTAGCGGGAGGCAATGAGCAGTTCTTC.

The DNA of the CDR3 is TGCAGCGCTCGACGGAGCTCCTACGAGCAGTACTTC. As protein: CSARRSSYEQYF. The gene calls are TRBV29-1 and TRBJ2-7; D is ambiguous. The CDR3 extends over 12 amino acids. CDR1 SQVTM and CDR2 ANQGSEA come from the germline V gene. V was pared by 7 bases and J by 0 bases, with 10 bases between.

This clonotype occurred a few times. V and J are TRBV7-3 and TRBJ2-1; 7 bases fit TRBD2. The CDR3 consists of 19 residues. The germline gives CDR1 SGHTA, CDR2 FQGTGA. The ends lost 5 bases at V and 7 bases at J; junction bases unmatched: 23. For the CDR3, the DNA is TGTGCCAGCAGCCTCCTGACATTAGCCGGGAGGTCAACGGCGAATGAGCAGTTCTTC. Residues: CASSLLTLAGRSTANEQFF.

This chain joins TRBV20-1 and TRBJ1-2; D not certain. Germline CDR1 and CDR2: DFQATT and SNEGSKA (reference sequence). The length of the CDR3 is 13 residues. Deletions cut 0 bases from V and 2 bases from J, with 7 bases between. CDR3 nucleotide sequence: TGCAGTGCTAGAGAGTCCGGGAACTATGGCTACACCTTC. Its translation: CSARESGNYGYTF.

This chain connects TRBV7-2 to TRBJ2-7, with TRBD1 identical over 9 bases. Germline lookup yields CDR1 SGHTA and CDR2 FQGNSA. With V trimmed by 6 bases and J by 3 bases, 15 bases remained unmatched. This CDR3 contains 17 residues. DNA for the CDR3: TGTGCCAGCAGTTCCCCCGGGACAGGGCCCCCAGACTACGAGCAGTACTTC. This translates into CASSSPGTGPPDYEQYF.

This clonotype was seen only a few times. This chain uses TRBV11-2 with TRBJ2-5, with TRBD2 identical over 13 bases. The CDR3 covers 20 residues. Trimming cost V 4 bases and J 5 bases; bases outside gene matches: 19. Germline V lookup: CDR1 SGHAT, CDR2 FQNNGV. CDR3 region: CASSSPRATSGGTSWETQYF. The CDR3 DNA follows: TGTGCCAGCAGCTCTCCCCGCGCGACTAGCGGGGGGACCTCTTGGGAGACCCAGTACTTC.

The V call is TRBV5-6, the J call TRBJ2-1; a weak D match, TRBD2 (5 bases). This CDR3 comprises 13 residues. Trimming took 0 bases from V and 8 from J, leaving 9 bases between them. The germline V gene has CDR1 SGHDT and CDR2 YYEEEE. CDR3 loop: CASSLAPGDEQFF. CDR3 DNA: TGTGCCAGCAGCTTGGCCCCCGGGGATGAGCAGTTCTTC.

Comments on this clonotype: A much larger clone is a single base away; this may be a read error. The chain combines TRBV15 with TRBJ2-5; 9 nucleotides line up with TRBD1. The DNA end favors TRBJ2-7, so the J call may be wrong. The CDR3 extends over 14 amino acids. Germline assignment: CDR1 LNHNV and CDR2 YYDKDF (reference sequence). CDR3 bases: TGTGCCACCAGCAGAGGACAGGGGGCCTACGAGCAGTACTTC. Amino acid sequence: CATSRGQGAYEQYF.

V usage is TRBV13 and J usage is TRBJ2-2; 12 bases agree with TRBD2. The V gene end was trimmed by 8 bases and the J gene end by 2 bases; junction bases not matched to a gene: 3. Germline V gives CDR1 PRHDT, CDR2 FYEKMQ (reference sequence). The CDR3 consists of 15 residues. CDR3 DNA sequence: TGTGCCAGCGGACTAGCGGGATATAACACCGGGGAGCTGTTTTTT. Protein: CASGLAGYNTGELFF.

A word on this clonotype: The junction departs from germline at one end; a sequencing error may be responsible. The rearrangement joins TRBV12-3 or TRBV12-4 to TRBJ2-5; tentative D call: TRBD2 (5 bases). The CDR3 runs 13 residues. This CDR3 reads CASSLNSGETQCF. CDR3 bases: TGTGCCAGCAGTTTAAACTCTGGGGAGACCCAGTGCTTC.

V usage is TRBV20-1 and J usage is TRBJ2-7; TRBD2 matches at 8 bases. Trimming cost V 1 base and J 3 bases; bases outside gene matches: 5. CDR1 and CDR2 from the germline V gene are DFQATT and SNEGSKA (reference sequence). The CDR3 has 14 residues. CDR3 in amino acids: CSARGTSGLYEQYF. The DNA for the CDR3 is TGCAGTGCTAGAGGAACTAGCGGCCTCTACGAGCAGTACTTC.

The chain joins TRBV12-3 or TRBV12-4 to TRBJ2-3, with a weak D call TRBD2 (5 bases). The germline V and J ends were trimmed by 2 bases and 2 bases, with 11 bases remaining between them. The CDR3 extends over 15 amino acids. As DNA, the CDR3 is TGTGCCAGCAGTTTATCGGGATATATCACAGATACGCAGTATTTT. This encodes CASSLSGYITDTQYF.

This clonotype was observed a few times. J is TRBJ1-1 and V is TRBV7-9, with TRBD1 as a possible D gene (6 bases). In germline, CDR1 is SEHNR, CDR2 FQNEAQ (reference sequence). The CDR3 sequence is 14 residues long. The V and J ends lost 5 bases and 1 base respectively, with 11 bases between them. The DNA of the CDR3 is TGTGCCAGCAGCCGGGGACATCCGAACACTGAAGCTTTCTTT. It is translated as CASSRGHPNTEAFF.

The chain has TRBV12-3 or TRBV12-4 and TRBJ1-1, with 8 bases aligning to TRBD1. Unmatched junction bases numbered 7, after V lost 7 bases and J lost 3 bases. CDR3 length: 14 residues. CDR3 loop: CASTTGGAYTEAFF. DNA of the CDR3: TGTGCCAGCACTACAGGGGGGGCGTACACTGAAGCTTTCTTT.